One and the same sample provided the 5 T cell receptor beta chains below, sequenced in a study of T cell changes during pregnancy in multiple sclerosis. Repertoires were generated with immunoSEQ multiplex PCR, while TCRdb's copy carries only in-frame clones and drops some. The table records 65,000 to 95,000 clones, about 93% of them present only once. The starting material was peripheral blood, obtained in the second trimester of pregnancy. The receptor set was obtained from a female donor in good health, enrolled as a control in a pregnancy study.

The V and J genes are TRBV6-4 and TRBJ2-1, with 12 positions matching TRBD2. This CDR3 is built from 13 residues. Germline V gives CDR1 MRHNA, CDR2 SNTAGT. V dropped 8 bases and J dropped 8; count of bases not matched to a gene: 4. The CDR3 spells CASSSGGVDEQFF. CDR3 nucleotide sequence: TGTGCCAGCTCTAGCGGGGGGGTGGATGAGCAGTTCTTC.

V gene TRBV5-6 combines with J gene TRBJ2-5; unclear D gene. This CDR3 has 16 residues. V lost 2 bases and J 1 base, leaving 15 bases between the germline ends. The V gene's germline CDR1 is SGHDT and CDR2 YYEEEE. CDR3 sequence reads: CASSFSLPVPQETQYF. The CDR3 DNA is TGTGCCAGCAGCTTCTCCCTCCCGGTGCCCCAAGAGACCCAGTACTTC.

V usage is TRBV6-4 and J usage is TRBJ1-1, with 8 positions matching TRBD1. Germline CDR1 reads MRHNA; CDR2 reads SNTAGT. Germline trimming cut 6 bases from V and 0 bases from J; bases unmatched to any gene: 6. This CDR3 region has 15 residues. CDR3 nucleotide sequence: TGTGCCAGCAGAAGGACAGGGCCAATGAACACTGAAGCTTTCTTT. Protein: CASRRTGPMNTEAFF.

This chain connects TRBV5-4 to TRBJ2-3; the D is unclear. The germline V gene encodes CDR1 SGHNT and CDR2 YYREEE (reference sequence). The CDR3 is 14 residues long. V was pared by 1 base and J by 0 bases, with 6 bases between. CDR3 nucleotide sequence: TGTGCCAGCAGCTTGTATTCTAGCACAGATACGCAGTATTTT. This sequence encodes CASSLYSSTDTQYF.

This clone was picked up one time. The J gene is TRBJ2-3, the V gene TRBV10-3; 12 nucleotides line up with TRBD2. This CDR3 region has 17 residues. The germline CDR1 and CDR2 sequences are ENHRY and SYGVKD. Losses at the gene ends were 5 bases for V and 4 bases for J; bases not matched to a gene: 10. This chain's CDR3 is CAISFGLAGRASDTQYF. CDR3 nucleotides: TGTGCCATCAGTTTTGGACTAGCGGGGAGAGCTTCAGATACGCAGTATTTT.